This T cell receptor beta chain was found in a study of T cell responses to AZD1222 COVID-19 vaccine. Clones were sequenced by immunoSEQ multiplex PCR, and TCRdb holds only the in-frame ones, with some missing. The data contain 85,000 to 120,000 clones, 90% of them singletons. With 4 bases clipped from V and 5 bases from J, the junction kept 2 bases outside the gene matches. Germline V lookup: CDR1 SGHTA, CDR2 FQGNSA. CDR3 length: 14 residues. The source was peripheral blood, collected on day 0 of AZD1222 vaccination. The receptor's source is an adult in good health. The J gene is TRBJ1-3, the V gene TRBV7-2; 10 bases map to TRBD1. This CDR3 reads CASSSGQGRNTIYF. CDR3 sequence (DNA): TGTGCCAGCAGCTCGGGACAGGGGAGAAACACCATATATTTT.